This entry lists 25 T cell receptor beta chains sequenced from one sample in a study of long-term antiretroviral therapy in people with HIV. They ran version v3.0 of the immunoSEQ assay at survey level. Sequenced by immunoSEQ multiplex PCR; TCRdb stores in-frame clones only, minus some. The sample contains some 19,000 clones, about 88% of which appear only once. This material consisted of unsorted PBMCs, taken 0.9 years after starting antiretroviral therapy. Source of these receptors: a man aged 18-30 years with HIV.

The chain recombines TRBV6-5 with TRBJ1-2; TRBD1 matches at 10 bases. This CDR3 contains 15 residues. V lost 2 bases to trimming and J lost 5 bases; unmatched junction nucleotides: 5. From germline, CDR1 is MNHEY and CDR2 SVGAGI. CDR3 sequence (DNA): TGTGCCAGCAGTTACGAAGGACAGGGGGGTTATGGCTACACCTTC. Translated: CASSYEGQGGYGYTF.

This chain's CDR3 is CASSQQSYNSPLHF. The CDR3 DNA is TGTGCCAGCAGCCAACAGAGCTATAATTCACCCCTCCACTTT. This sequence joins TRBV9 and TRBJ1-6, with D uncertain. The CDR3 length is 14 residues. Germline lookup yields CDR1 SGDLS and CDR2 YYNGEE. The V end was cut by 4 bases, the J end by 3 bases, with 8 bases between.

The gene calls are TRBV13 and TRBJ2-3; D call uncertain. The CDR3 runs to 14 residues. Germline V gene sequence: CDR1 PRHDT, CDR2 FYEKMQ (reference sequence). The V end lost 4 bases, the J end lost 3 bases, and 11 bases lay between the germline ends. CDR3 coding DNA: TGTGCCAGCAGCTCCGAAACAGAGACAGATACGCAGTATTTT. Its protein product is CASSSETETDTQYF.

The chain couples TRBV5-1 to TRBJ2-3, with D maybe TRBD1 (6 bases). Germline V gene sequence: CDR1 SGHRS, CDR2 YFSETQ. V shed 0 bases and J shed 2 bases, with 13 bases lying between them. The CDR3 totals 16 residues. CDR3 in amino acids: CASSLGTVGATDTQYF. The CDR3 DNA reads TGCGCCAGCAGCTTGGGGACGGTGGGGGCCACAGATACGCAGTATTTT.

This rearrangement joins TRBV25-1 to TRBJ1-1; 8 positions match TRBD1. J gave up 3 bases and V 5 bases, and 5 bases lay outside the gene matches. CDR1 is MGHDK, CDR2 SYGVNS, per germline. CDR3 length equals 14 residues. This CDR3 reads CASSWTGRDTEAFF. In DNA form, the CDR3 reads TGTGCCAGCAGTTGGACAGGGAGGGACACTGAAGCTTTCTTT. The whole variable domain, filled in from reference TRBV25-1 and TRBJ1-1, reads EADIYQTPRYLVIGTGKKITLECSQTMGHDKMYWYQQDPGMELHLIHYSYGVNSTEKGDLSSESTVSRIRTEHFPLTLESARPSHTSQYLCASSWTGRDTEAFFGQGTRLTVV.

The J gene is TRBJ2-4, the V gene TRBV19; tentatively, D is TRBD1 or TRBD2 (5 bases each). Germline values: CDR1 LNHDA, CDR2 SQIVND (reference sequence). Between the trimmed V and J ends, which lost 6 bases and 9 bases, there was a span of 9 bases. The CDR3 has 11 residues. The DNA for the CDR3 is TGTGCCAGTAGAATTGGGGGCATTCAGTACTTC. Protein sequence: CASRIGGIQYF. Full variable domain (remainder filled in from reference TRBV19 and TRBJ2-4): DGGITQSPKYLFRKEGQNVTLSCEQNLNHDAMYWYRQDPGQGLRLIYYSQIVNDFQKGDIAEGYSVSREKKESFPLTVTSAQKNPTAFYLCASRIGGIQYFGAGTRLSVL.

The chain employs TRBV11-1 and TRBJ2-1; D not resolved. Looked up from germline, CDR1 is SGHAT and CDR2 is FQDESV (reference sequence). CDR3 size: 15 residues. V gave up 5 bases and J gave up 2 bases, with 13 bases separating them. The CDR3 region has the DNA TGTGCCAGCAGCCCAAAGATGTTAGCCTACAATGAGCAGTTCTTC. It specifies CASSPKMLAYNEQFF.

V is TRBV6-5 and J is TRBJ1-2, with D tentatively TRBD1 (5 bases). The CDR3 runs to 13 residues. From germline, CDR1 is MNHEY and CDR2 SVGAGI. V dropped 2 bases and J dropped 3 bases, with 7 bases sitting between them. The CDR3 DNA reads as TGTGCCAGCAGTTACGGACAATACTATGGCTACACCTTC. This translates into CASSYGQYYGYTF.

The chain combines TRBV4-1 with TRBJ1-1, with TRBD1 as a possible D gene (6 bases). The CDR3 spans 16 residues. V lost 2 bases, J lost 5 bases, and 18 bases lay in between. Germline lookup yields CDR1 MGHRA and CDR2 YSYEKL. Here the CDR3 DNA reads TGCGCCAGCAGCCAACCTTTTGGGGGCATGGGTACTGAAGCTTTCTTT. It is translated as CASSQPFGGMGTEAFF.

The chain is built from TRBV6-6 and TRBJ1-1; D not certain. The CDR3 totals 9 residues. Trimming removed 10 bases at V and 8 bases at J, with 8 bases between. Germline CDR1 MNHNY, CDR2 SVGAGI (reference sequence). The CDR3: CATGPEAFF. For the CDR3, the DNA is TGTGCCACCGGCCCAGAAGCTTTCTTT.

This chain connects TRBV28 to TRBJ2-6, with 7 bases aligning to TRBD2. The CDR3 length is 15 residues. V gave up 5 bases and J gave up 5 bases; unmatched junction bases: 6. The germline CDR1 and CDR2 sequences are MDHEN and SYDVKM. CDR3 residues: CASSDAGVRANVLTF. The CDR3, as DNA: TGTGCCAGCAGTGACGCGGGGGTGAGGGCCAACGTCCTGACTTTC.

This chain connects TRBV28 to TRBJ2-7, with D tentatively TRBD2 (5 bases). V lost 6 bases and J lost 0, with 12 bases in between. Germline V gives CDR1 MDHEN, CDR2 SYDVKM. The CDR3 is 14 amino acids. CDR3 sequence reads: CASRAGVSSYEQYV. The CDR3 nucleotides are TGTGCCAGCAGAGCCGGGGTGAGCTCCTACGAGCAGTACGTC.

The chain has TRBV4-2 and TRBJ2-1; D uncertain. The ends were cut back, 0 bases at V and 15 bases at J, with 15 bases in the middle. The CDR3 runs 13 residues. CDR1 and CDR2 from the germline V gene are LGHNA and YNFKEQ. CDR3 residues: CASSQDLAGVPFF. CDR3 DNA: TGTGCCAGCAGCCAAGATCTGGCCGGAGTACCGTTCTTC.

The V call is TRBV19, the J call TRBJ2-1, with a weak D call TRBD1 (6 bases). Germline V gene lookup returns CDR1 LNHDA and CDR2 SQIVND (reference sequence). CDR3 size: 15 residues. Trimming removed 6 bases at V and 4 bases at J, with 16 bases between. CDR3 DNA: TGTGCCAGTAGAACCAGGGGAAACGTATACAATGAGCAGTTCTTC. As protein: CASRTRGNVYNEQFF.

The chain uses TRBV29-1 and TRBJ2-1; the D gene is possibly TRBD2 (6 bases). V shed 7 bases and J shed 4 bases, with 17 bases lying between them. Germline CDR1 and CDR2: SQVTM and ANQGSEA. The CDR3 is made up of 14 amino acids. CDR3 protein: CSAPFGAGYNEQFF. CDR3 nucleotides: TGCAGCGCCCCGTTCGGGGCGGGGTACAATGAGCAGTTCTTC.

The V gene is TRBV11-2, the J gene TRBJ2-3; 7 positions agree with TRBD1. The CDR3 has 17 residues. V lost 4 bases to trimming and J lost 7 bases; unmatched junction nucleotides: 17. The germline CDR1 and CDR2 sequences are SGHAT and FQNNGV. The chain's CDR3 is CASSSISQGYPLNTQYF. CDR3 DNA sequence: TGTGCCAGCAGCTCAATTTCACAGGGGTACCCTTTGAATACGCAGTATTTT.

The rearrangement joins TRBV11-2 to TRBJ2-5; D could derive from TRBD1 or TRBD2 (7 bases each). The CDR3 has 14 residues. V was cut by 5 bases and J by 2 bases, with 12 bases left in between. Germline assignment: CDR1 SGHAT and CDR2 FQNNGV. The CDR3 nucleotides read TGTGCCAGCAGCCCTCAGGGGGGGCAAGAGACCCAGTACTTC. Translating gives CASSPQGGQETQYF.

This clone was recorded once. The V call is TRBV6-1, the J call TRBJ2-1; 7 bases line up with TRBD1. J lost 8 bases, V lost 1 base, and 14 bases had no gene match. CDR1 and CDR2 from the germline V gene are MNHNS and SASEGT. The CDR3 contains 17 residues. DNA of the CDR3: TGTGCCAGCAGTGAAGAAATCGGCAGGGGGTCAAAGGATGAGCAGTTCTTC. It specifies CASSEEIGRGSKDEQFF.

By share of the sample, this clone is medium-sized. The rearrangement uses TRBV27 and TRBJ1-5, with 8 positions matching TRBD1. The CDR3 spans 16 residues. V shed 5 bases and J 5 bases; nucleotides not matched to a gene: 11. Germline V gene data show CDR1 as MNHEY and CDR2 as SMNVEV (reference sequence). The CDR3 sequence: CASSQQQGGADQPQHF. CDR3 DNA sequence: TGTGCCAGCAGTCAACAACAGGGGGGGGCGGATCAGCCCCAGCATTTT.

The sample holds a few counts of this clone. The chain uses TRBV2 and TRBJ2-1; 9 nucleotides match TRBD2. Germline trimming cut 6 bases from V and 8 bases from J; bases unmatched to any gene: 2. This CDR3 has 12 amino acids. Germline V gene sequence: CDR1 SNHLY, CDR2 FYNNEI. This chain's CDR3 is CASRLAGDEQFF. CDR3 nucleotide sequence: TGTGCCAGCAGATTAGCGGGGGATGAGCAGTTCTTC. The variable domain in full, completed from reference TRBV2 and TRBJ2-1, reads EPEVTQTPSHQVTQMGQEVILRCVPISNHLYFYWYRQILGQKVEFLVSFYNNEISEKSEIFDDQFSVERPDGSNFTLKIRSTKLEDSAMYFCASRLAGDEQFFGPGTRLTVL.

The chain combines TRBV18 with TRBJ2-7; D not resolved. The CDR3 extends over 12 amino acids. V shed 6 bases and J shed 0 bases, with 6 bases lying between them. Per the germline V gene, CDR1 is KGHSH and CDR2 is LQKENI. CDR3 nucleotides: TGTGCCAGCTCGCCCTCCTCCTACGAGCAGTACGTC. Translating it yields CASSPSSYEQYV.

The chain is built from TRBV14 and TRBJ2-2, with D perhaps matching TRBD2 (6 bases). This CDR3 comprises 17 residues. CDR1 SGHDN and CDR2 FVKESK come from the germline V gene. Trimming stripped 4 bases from V and 4 bases from J, with 19 bases between. The CDR3 reads CASSLTGGIRVTGELFF. The CDR3 DNA sequence: TGTGCCAGCAGCCTTACCGGGGGAATACGTGTCACCGGGGAGCTGTTTTTT.

The gene calls are TRBV2 and TRBJ2-2, with D maybe TRBD1 (5 bases). Trimming removed 4 bases at V and 5 bases at J, with 11 bases between. Germline CDR1 SNHLY, CDR2 FYNNEI. The CDR3 totals 14 residues. CDR3 in DNA: TGTGCCAGCAGTGCTAGGGGCCGAACCGGGGAGCTGTTTTTT. Its protein product is CASSARGRTGELFF.

The chain employs TRBV28 and TRBJ2-1; possible D gene TRBD2, 5 bases. The CDR3 sequence is 13 residues long. The V end was cut by 3 bases, the J end by 7 bases, with 10 bases between. The germline V gene encodes CDR1 MDHEN and CDR2 SYDVKM. The CDR3 DNA reads as TGTGCCAGCAGTTTCCGGGGTAGGAATGAGCAGTTCTTC. Amino acid sequence: CASSFRGRNEQFF. The variable domain in full, with the rest retrieved from reference TRBV28 and TRBJ2-1, is DVKVTQSSRYLVKRTGEKVFLECVQDMDHENMFWYRQDPGLGLRLIYFSYDVKMKEKGDIPEGYSVSREKKERFSLILESASTNQTSMYLCASSFRGRNEQFFGPGTRLTVL.

The chain uses TRBV5-1 and TRBJ1-1; D gene ambiguous. The V end was cut by 7 bases, the J end by 5 bases, with 24 bases between. Looked up from germline, CDR1 is SGHRS and CDR2 is YFSETQ. This CDR3 is 16 amino acids long. In DNA form, the CDR3 reads TGCGCCAGCGGAAGTTTCGTTGGGGTGAGGGAGACTGAAGCTTTCTTT. Translated: CASGSFVGVRETEAFF.